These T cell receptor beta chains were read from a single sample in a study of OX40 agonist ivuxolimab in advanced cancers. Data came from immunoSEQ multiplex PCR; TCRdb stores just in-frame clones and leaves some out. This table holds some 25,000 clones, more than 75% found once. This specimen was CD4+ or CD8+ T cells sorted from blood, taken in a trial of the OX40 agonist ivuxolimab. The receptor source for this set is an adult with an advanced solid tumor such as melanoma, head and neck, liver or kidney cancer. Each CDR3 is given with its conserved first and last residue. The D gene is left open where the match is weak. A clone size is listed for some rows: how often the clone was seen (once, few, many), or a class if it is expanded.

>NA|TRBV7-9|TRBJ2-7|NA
TGTGCCAGCAGCTTTTTCAACAATCGGGGATTCGAGCAGTACTTC
CASSFFNNRGFEQYF
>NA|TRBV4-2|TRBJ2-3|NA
TGTGCCAGCAGCTTGGGGTCGGGACCGGATACGCAGTATTTT
CASSLGSGPDTQYF
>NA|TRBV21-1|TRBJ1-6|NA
TGTGCCAGCAGCAAAGCTAAGGGCCCCAATTCACCCCTCCACTTT
CASSKAKGPNSPLHF
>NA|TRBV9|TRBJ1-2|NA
TGTGCCAGCAGCCCCAGCGCGGGGGTGGAGGGCTACACCTTC
CASSPSAGVEGYTF
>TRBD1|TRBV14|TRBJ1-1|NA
TGTGCCAGCAGCACTCGACAGGGCACCGCATCCACTGAAGCTTTCTTT
CASSTRQGTASTEAFF
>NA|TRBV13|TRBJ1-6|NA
TGTGCCAGCAGATTTAGTGGATCACCCCTCCACTTT
CASRFSGSPLHF
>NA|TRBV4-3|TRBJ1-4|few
TGCGCCAGCAGCCGGAATGAGGAACCGAATGAAAAACTGTTTTTT
CASSRNEEPNEKLFF
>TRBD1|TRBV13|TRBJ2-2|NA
TGTGCCAGCAGCTTGGGACAGGGGGCGCTTGCCGGGGAGCTGTTTTTT
CASSLGQGALAGELFF
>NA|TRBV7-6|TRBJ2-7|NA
TGTGCCAGCAGCGTGACGGTTTCTGGCGAGCAGTACTTC
CASSVTVSGEQYF
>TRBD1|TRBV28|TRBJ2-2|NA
TGTGCCAGCAGTCATTACCCCAAACGGGACAGGGGGTACACCGGGGAGCTGTTTTTT
CASSHYPKRDRGYTGELFF
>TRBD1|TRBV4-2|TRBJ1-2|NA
TGTGCCAGCAGCCTAGATAGGGGGACAGGGGAAGGTTATGGCTACACCTTC
CASSLDRGTGEGYGYTF
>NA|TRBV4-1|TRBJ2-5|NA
TGCGCCAGCAGCCCCCTGGACAGCCGCACCAGGGAGACCCAGTACTTC
CASSPLDSRTRETQYF
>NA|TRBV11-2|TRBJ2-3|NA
TGTGCCAGCACGTTATTAGTCACAGATACGCAGTATTTT
CASTLLVTDTQYF
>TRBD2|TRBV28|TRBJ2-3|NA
TGTGCCAGCAGTTGGGCGGGAGGGCTAGGGGATACGCAGTATTTT
CASSWAGGLGDTQYF
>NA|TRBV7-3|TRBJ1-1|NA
TGTGCCAGCAGCTTACCGGGACTTGAAGCTTTCTTT
CASSLPGLEAFF
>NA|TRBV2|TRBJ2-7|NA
TGTGCCAGCAGTCAAAGTGGGCTAGCCCCCTACGAGCAGTACTTC
CASSQSGLAPYEQYF